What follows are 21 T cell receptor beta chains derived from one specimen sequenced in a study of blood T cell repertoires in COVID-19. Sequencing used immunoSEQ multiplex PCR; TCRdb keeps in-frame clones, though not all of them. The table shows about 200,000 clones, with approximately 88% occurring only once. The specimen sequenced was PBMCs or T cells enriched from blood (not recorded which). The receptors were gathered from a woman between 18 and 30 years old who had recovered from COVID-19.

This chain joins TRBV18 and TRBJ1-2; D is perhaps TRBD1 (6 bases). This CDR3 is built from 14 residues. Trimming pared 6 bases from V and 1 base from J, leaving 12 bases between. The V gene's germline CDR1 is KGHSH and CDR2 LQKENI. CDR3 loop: CASSRQEINYGYTF. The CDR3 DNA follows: TGTGCCAGCTCGCGACAGGAGATTAACTATGGCTACACCTTC. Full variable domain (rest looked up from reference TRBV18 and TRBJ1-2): NAGVMQNPRHLVRRRGQEARLRCSPMKGHSHVYWYRQLPEEGLKFMVYLQKENIIDESGMPKERFSAEFPKEGPSILRIQQVVRGDSAAYFCASSRQEINYGYTFGSGTRLTVV.

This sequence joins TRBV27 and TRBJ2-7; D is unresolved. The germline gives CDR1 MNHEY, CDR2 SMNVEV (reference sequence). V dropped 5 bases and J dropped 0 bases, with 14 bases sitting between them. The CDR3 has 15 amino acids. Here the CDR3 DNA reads TGTGCCAGCAGTAATACGACTGCGAGCTCCTACGAGCAGTACTTC. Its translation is CASSNTTASSYEQYF.

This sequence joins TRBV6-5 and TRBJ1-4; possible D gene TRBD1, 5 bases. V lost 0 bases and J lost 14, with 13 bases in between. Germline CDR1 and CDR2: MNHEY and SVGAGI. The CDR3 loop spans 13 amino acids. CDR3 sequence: CASSYSTQGILFF. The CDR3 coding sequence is TGTGCCAGCAGTTACTCGACCCAGGGCATTCTGTTTTTT.

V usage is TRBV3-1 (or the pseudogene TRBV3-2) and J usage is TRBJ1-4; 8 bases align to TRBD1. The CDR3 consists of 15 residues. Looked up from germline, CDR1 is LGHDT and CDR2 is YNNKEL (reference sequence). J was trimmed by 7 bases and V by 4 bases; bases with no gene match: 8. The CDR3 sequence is CASSLLRGHGEKLFF. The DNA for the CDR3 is TGTGCCAGCAGCCTTCTCAGGGGGCACGGTGAAAAACTGTTTTTT.

CDR3 DNA sequence: TGTGCCAGCAGCTTAGACAGTCTCGCCGAGCAGTACTTC. It specifies CASSLDSLAEQYF. The chain employs TRBV11-2 and TRBJ2-7, with unresolved D. This CDR3 comprises 13 residues. Germline CDR1 reads SGHAT; CDR2 reads FQNNGV. With 0 bases removed from V and 6 bases from J, the gap between germline ends came to 9 bases.

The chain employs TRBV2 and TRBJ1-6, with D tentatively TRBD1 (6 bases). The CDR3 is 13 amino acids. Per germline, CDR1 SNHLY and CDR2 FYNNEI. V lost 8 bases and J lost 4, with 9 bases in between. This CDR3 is CASRTEYNSPLHF. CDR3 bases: TGTGCCAGCCGGACAGAATATAATTCACCCCTCCACTTT.

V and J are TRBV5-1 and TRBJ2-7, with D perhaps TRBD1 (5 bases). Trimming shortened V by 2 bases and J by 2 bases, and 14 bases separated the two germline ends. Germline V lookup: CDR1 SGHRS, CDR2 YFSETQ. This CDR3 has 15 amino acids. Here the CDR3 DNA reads TGCGCCAGCAGCTTCTCCCCCAGCAGGGCCTACGAGCAGTACTTC. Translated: CASSFSPSRAYEQYF.

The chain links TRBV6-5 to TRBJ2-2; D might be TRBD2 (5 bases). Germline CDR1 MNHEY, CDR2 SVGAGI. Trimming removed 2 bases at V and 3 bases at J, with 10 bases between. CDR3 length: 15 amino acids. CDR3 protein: CASSYAAEYTGELFF. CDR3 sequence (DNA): TGTGCCAGCAGTTACGCAGCGGAGTACACCGGGGAGCTGTTTTTT.

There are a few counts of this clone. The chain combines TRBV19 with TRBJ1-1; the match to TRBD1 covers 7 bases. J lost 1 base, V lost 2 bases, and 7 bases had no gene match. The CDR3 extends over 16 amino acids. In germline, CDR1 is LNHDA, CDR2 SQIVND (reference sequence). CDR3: CASSIYPDRANTEAFF. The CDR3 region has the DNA TGTGCCAGTAGTATATATCCCGACAGGGCGAACACTGAAGCTTTCTTT. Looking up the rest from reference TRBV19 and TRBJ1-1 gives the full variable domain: DGGITQSPKYLFRKEGQNVTLSCEQNLNHDAMYWYRQDPGQGLRLIYYSQIVNDFQKGDIAEGYSVSREKKESFPLTVTSAQKNPTAFYLCASSIYPDRANTEAFFGQGTRLTVV.

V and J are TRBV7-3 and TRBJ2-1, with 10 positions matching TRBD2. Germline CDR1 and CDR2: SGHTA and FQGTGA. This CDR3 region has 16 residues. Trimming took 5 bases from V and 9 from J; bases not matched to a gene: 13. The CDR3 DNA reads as TGTGCCAGCAGCCCCTCGGTGAGCGGGGGGGTAGGTGAGCAGTTCTTC. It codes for CASSPSVSGGVGEQFF.

The chain's CDR3 is CASSSEIATDTQYF. CDR3 bases: TGTGCCAGCAGCTCCGAGATAGCCACAGATACGCAGTATTTT. V and J are TRBV5-4 and TRBJ2-3, with unresolved D. The CDR3 spans 14 residues. Germline V CDR1 and CDR2: SGHNT, YYREEE (reference sequence). The germline V and J ends were trimmed by 3 bases and 2 bases, with 10 bases remaining between them.

CDR3 loop: CASSPGGVRGTQYF. The CDR3, as DNA: TGTGCCAGCAGCCCCGGGGGGGTTCGAGGGACCCAGTACTTC. This sequence joins TRBV6-5 and TRBJ2-5; 8 nucleotides align to TRBD2. Germline trimming cut 6 bases from V and 7 bases from J; bases unmatched to any gene: 10. Germline V lookup: CDR1 MNHEY, CDR2 SVGAGI. CDR3 length: 14 amino acids.

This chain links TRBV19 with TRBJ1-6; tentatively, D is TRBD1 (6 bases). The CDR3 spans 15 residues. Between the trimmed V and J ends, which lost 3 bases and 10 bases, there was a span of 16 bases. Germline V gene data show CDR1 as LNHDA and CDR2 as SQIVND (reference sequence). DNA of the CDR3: TGTGCCAGTAGTATTCGGCCAGGGACATACTCACCCCTCCACTTT. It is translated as CASSIRPGTYSPLHF.

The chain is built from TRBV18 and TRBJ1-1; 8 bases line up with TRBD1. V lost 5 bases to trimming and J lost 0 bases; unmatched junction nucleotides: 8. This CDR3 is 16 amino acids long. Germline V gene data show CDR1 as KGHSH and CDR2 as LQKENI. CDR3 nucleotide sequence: TGTGCCAGCTCAACATCAGGGGGCGACATGAACACTGAAGCTTTCTTT. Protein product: CASSTSGGDMNTEAFF.

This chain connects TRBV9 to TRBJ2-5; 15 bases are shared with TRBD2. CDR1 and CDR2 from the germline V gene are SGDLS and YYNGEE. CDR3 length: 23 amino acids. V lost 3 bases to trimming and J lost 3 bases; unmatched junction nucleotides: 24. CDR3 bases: TGTGCCAGCAGCGGCGACCCGGGACAGCACCTACGGACTAGCGGGGGGGCCGAAGAGACCCAGTACTTC. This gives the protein CASSGDPGQHLRTSGGAEETQYF.

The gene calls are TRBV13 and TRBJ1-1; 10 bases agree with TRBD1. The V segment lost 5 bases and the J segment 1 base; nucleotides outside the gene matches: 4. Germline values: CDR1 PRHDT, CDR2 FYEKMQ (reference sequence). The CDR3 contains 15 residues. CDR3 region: CASSARTGGNTEAFF. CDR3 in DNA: TGTGCCAGCAGCGCCAGGACAGGGGGGAACACTGAAGCTTTCTTT.

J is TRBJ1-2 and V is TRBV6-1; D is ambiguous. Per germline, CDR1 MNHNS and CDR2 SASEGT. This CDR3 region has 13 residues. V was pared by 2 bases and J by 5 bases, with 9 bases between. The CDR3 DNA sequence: TGTGCCAGCAGTGAATCCGCAGGATATGGCTACACCTTC. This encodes CASSESAGYGYTF.

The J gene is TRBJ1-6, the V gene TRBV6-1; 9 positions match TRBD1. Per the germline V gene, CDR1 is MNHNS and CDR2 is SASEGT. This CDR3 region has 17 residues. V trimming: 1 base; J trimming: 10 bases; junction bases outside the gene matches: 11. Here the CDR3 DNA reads TGTGCCAGCAGTGAAGTTCCCGGGACAGGGAGCGACTCACCCCTCCACTTT. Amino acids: CASSEVPGTGSDSPLHF.

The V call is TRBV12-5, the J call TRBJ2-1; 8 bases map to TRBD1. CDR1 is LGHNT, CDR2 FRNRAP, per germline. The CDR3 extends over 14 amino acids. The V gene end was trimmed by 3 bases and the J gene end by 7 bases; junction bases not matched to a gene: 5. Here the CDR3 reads CASGFPDRANEQFF. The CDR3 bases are TGTGCTAGTGGTTTCCCGGACAGGGCTAATGAGCAGTTCTTC.

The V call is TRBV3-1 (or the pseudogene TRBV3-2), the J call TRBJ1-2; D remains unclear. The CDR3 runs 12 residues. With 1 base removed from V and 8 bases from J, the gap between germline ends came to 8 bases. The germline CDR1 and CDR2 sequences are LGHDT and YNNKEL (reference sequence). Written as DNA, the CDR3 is TGTGCCAGCAGCCAAGGAGTGTGGGGCTACACCTTC. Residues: CASSQGVWGYTF.

CDR3 sequence (DNA): TGTGCCAGCAGCCCCCCGAACCTAGCGGGGGACGGGCAGTTCTTC. It is translated as CASSPPNLAGDGQFF. The rearrangement uses TRBV4-2 and TRBJ2-1, with 10 bases lining up with TRBD2. Unmatched junction bases numbered 12, after V lost 4 bases and J lost 12 bases. The CDR3 totals 15 residues. CDR1 LGHNA and CDR2 YNFKEQ come from the germline V gene.